This T cell receptor beta chain was sequenced during a study of T cells in Graves' hyperthyroidism and ophthalmopathy. A note on this clonotype: What it binds is not known.

Lactation, pregnancy, other autoimmune disease or uncontrolled infection excluded patients. Using RNA transcripts as the source, TCR beta CDR3 regions were amplified. With the HTBI primer set, the TCR CDR3 went through a first round of RT-PCR. TCRdb analysed the multiplex PCR reads with MiXCR anew, one entry per CDR3 protein. The repertoire holds a few hundred thousand distinct CDR3 sequences, with about half as singletons. Trimming shortened V by 3 bases and J by 7 bases, and 16 bases separated the two germline ends. From germline, CDR1 is MNHNS and CDR2 SASEGT. The length of the CDR3 is 15 residues. The study, taken as a whole, reports: Most thyroid-expanded clonotypes above 0.001 were also found in blood.

V usage is TRBV6-1 and J usage is TRBJ2-1, with a weak D call TRBD2 (5 bases). Sequenced sample: peripheral blood or thyroid tissue (not recorded which). The source is a woman aged 18 to 35 with Graves' hyperthyroidism. CDR3 sequence (DNA): TGTGCCAGCAGTGACGGGGTAGCGAGGAGGAATGAGCAGTTCTTC. This encodes CASSDGVARRNEQFF.